Each of the 13 T cell receptor beta chains below was sequenced from the same sample in a study of CD8 T cells in Susac syndrome. RNA amounts of roughly 0.45 to 1 ug underwent reverse transcription with random hexamers. TCRdb re-analysed the immunoSEQ multiplex PCR reads in MiXCR, keeping a single row per CDR3 protein. Of under 200,000 distinct CDR3 sequences in the sample, 91% were seen once. The material sequenced was CD4+ T cells from PBMCs. The receptors derive from a human donor with Susac syndrome.

The chain has TRBV30 and TRBJ2-7; D gene ambiguous. The CDR3 totals 11 residues. Germline V lookup: CDR1 GTSNPN, CDR2 SVGIG (reference sequence). Trimming removed 2 bases at V and 7 bases at J, with 9 bases between. The CDR3 here is CAWSNLREQYF. Here the CDR3 DNA reads TGTGCCTGGAGTAACCTTAGAGAGCAGTACTTC.

Comments on this clonotype: One junction end does not reproduce the germline sequence, and a read error may be involved. The chain combines TRBV29-1 with TRBJ1-1; 12 bases map to TRBD1. The germline gives CDR1 SQVTM, CDR2 ANQGSEA. This CDR3 comprises 14 residues. For the CDR3, the DNA is TGCAGCGCTTGGGACAGGGGGCAGAACACTGAAGTTTTCTTT. Residues: CSAWDRGQNTEVFF. Supplemented by reference TRBV29-1 and TRBJ1-1, the full variable domain reads SAVISQKPSRDICQRGTSLTIQCQVDSQVTMMFWYRQQPGQSLTLIATANQGSEATYESGFVIDKFPISRPNLTFSTLTVSNMSPEDSSIYLCSAWDRGQNTEVFFGQGTRLTVV.

The genes are TRBV7-9 and TRBJ2-1; 7 nucleotides line up with TRBD1. Germline CDR1 reads SEHNR; CDR2 reads FQNEAQ (reference sequence). The V and J ends lost 5 bases and 3 bases, in that order; junction bases with no gene match: 4. This CDR3 is built from 14 residues. DNA for the CDR3: TGTGCCAGCAGCCTCAGACAGGGCTACAATGAGCAGTTCTTC. Residues: CASSLRQGYNEQFF.

The rearrangement joins TRBV11-2 to TRBJ1-4; 9 bases line up with TRBD1. This CDR3 has 18 residues. Losses at the gene ends were 1 base for V and 3 bases for J; bases not matched to a gene: 9. In germline, CDR1 is SGHAT, CDR2 FQNNGV. The CDR3 region has the DNA TGTGCCAGCAGCTTAGGGGACCCTTGGGACAGGGCTAATGAAAAACTGTTTTTT. Translated: CASSLGDPWDRANEKLFF. Combining the CDR3 with reference TRBV11-2 and TRBJ1-4 gives the whole variable domain EAGVAQSPRYKIIEKRQSVAFWCNPISGHATLYWYQQILGQGPKLLIQFQNNGVVDDSQLPKDRFSAERLKGVDSTLKIQPAKLEDSAVYLCASSLGDPWDRANEKLFFGSGTQLSVL.

This clonotype has a handful of counts. The V call is TRBV6-5, the J call TRBJ2-7, with 9 bases identical to TRBD1. The ends lost 2 bases at V and 2 bases at J; junction bases unmatched: 7. The CDR3 is made up of 16 amino acids. Germline V gene data show CDR1 as MNHEY and CDR2 as SVGAGI. CDR3 in amino acids: CASSYTPDRGPYEQYF. In nucleotides, the CDR3 is TGTGCCAGCAGTTACACCCCGGACAGGGGACCCTACGAGCAGTACTTC.

The chain is built from TRBV25-1 and TRBJ2-2; TRBD1 aligns across 8 bases. V was pared by 4 bases and J by 5 bases, with 0 bases of the junction left unmatched. There are 13 residues in the CDR3. CDR1 is MGHDK and CDR2 is SYGVNS in the germline V gene. The CDR3 DNA follows: TGTGCCAGCAGTGGACAGGGGACCGGGGAGCTGTTTTTT. Translated: CASSGQGTGELFF.

The genes are TRBV3-1 and TRBJ2-3, with TRBD2 matching over 12 bases. Germline trimming cut 8 bases from V and 6 bases from J; bases unmatched to any gene: 9. This CDR3 region has 15 residues. The germline gives CDR1 LGHDT, CDR2 YNNKEL (reference sequence). The CDR3 protein is CASATSGGLVDTQYF. CDR3 DNA: TGTGCCAGCGCGACTAGCGGGGGTCTGGTGGATACGCAGTATTTT.

This rearrangement joins TRBV5-8 to TRBJ2-7; 7 bases map to TRBD1. Germline V gene sequence: CDR1 SGHTS, CDR2 YDEGEE. The junction had 6 bases not matched to a gene; V was cut back by 2 bases and J by 1 base. This CDR3 has 15 residues. The DNA for the CDR3 is TGTGCCAGCAGCTTTGGCCAGACAGGGTCCTACGAGCAGTACTTC. It specifies CASSFGQTGSYEQYF.

This clonotype showed up just once. The rearrangement links TRBV30 to TRBJ2-5, with 7 bases that match TRBD1. With 3 bases clipped from V and 4 bases from J, the junction kept 5 bases outside the gene matches. Germline assignment: CDR1 GTSNPN and CDR2 SVGIG (reference sequence). CDR3 length: 13 residues. This CDR3 is CAWRTGQLETQYF. CDR3 DNA sequence: TGTGCCTGGAGGACGGGACAGCTAGAGACCCAGTACTTC.

V and J are TRBV20-1 and TRBJ2-1, with 13 bases fitting TRBD2. The V segment lost 3 bases and the J segment 2 bases; nucleotides outside the gene matches: 7. Per the germline V gene, CDR1 is DFQATT and CDR2 is SNEGSKA (reference sequence). The CDR3 runs to 17 residues. The CDR3 coding sequence is TGCAGTGCTAGTAAGACTAGCGGGAGGATAACCTACAATGAGCAGTTCTTC. This translates into CSASKTSGRITYNEQFF.

This sequence joins TRBV12-3 or TRBV12-4 and TRBJ2-1; D ambiguous. Trimming stripped 6 bases from V and 7 bases from J, with 16 bases between. This CDR3 is 14 amino acids long. CDR3 amino acids: CASSPQNPSNEQFF. The CDR3 DNA is TGTGCCAGCAGCCCCCAGAACCCGAGTAATGAGCAGTTCTTC.

V and J are TRBV25-1 and TRBJ2-3; a possible D gene is TRBD2 (7 bases). The length of the CDR3 is 13 residues. Germline V gene data show CDR1 as MGHDK and CDR2 as SYGVNS. CDR3: CATAGASTDTQYF. CDR3 DNA: TGTGCTACCGCGGGGGCTAGCACAGATACGCAGTATTTT.

The chain links TRBV7-9 to TRBJ1-1, with 7 bases identical to TRBD1. Germline V gives CDR1 SEHNR, CDR2 FQNEAQ (reference sequence). This CDR3 region has 18 residues. The J segment lost 4 bases and the V segment lost 5 bases, leaving 19 bases of the junction unmatched. In nucleotides, the CDR3 is TGTGCCAGCAGCCCAACAGGGGACATTTGGGGGTCGGCCACTGAAGCTTTCTTT. Translation: CASSPTGDIWGSATEAFF.